A selection of T cell receptor beta chains follows, all from one sample in a study of T cell changes during pregnancy in multiple sclerosis. The repertoire was sequenced with immunoSEQ multiplex PCR; TCRdb's copy has only in-frame clones and lacks some. The table has around 65,000 clones, approximately 85% seen once. The source material was peripheral blood, sampled in the first trimester of pregnancy. These receptors were taken from a female donor with multiple sclerosis, enrolled in a pregnancy study. Each CDR3 is given with its conserved first and last residue. D genes are given only for firm matches. Size is omitted from some rows. Given values are once, few, many or a class for expanded clones.

abundance	j_gene	d_gene	v_gene	CDR3aa	CDR3nt
.	TRBJ2-5	.	TRBV19	CASSRQFPETQYF	TGTGCCAGTAGTAGACAGTTCCCGGAGACCCAGTACTTC
.	TRBJ2-3	.	TRBV21-1	CATRRIFLSGYTDTQYF	TGTGCCACCAGACGGATATTCCTTAGCGGTTACACAGATACGCAGTATTTT
.	TRBJ2-3	TRBD2	TRBV7-6	CASSLVGSGRADTQYF	TGTGCCAGCAGCTTAGTCGGTAGCGGGAGGGCAGATACGCAGTATTTT
.	TRBJ2-5	.	TRBV7-2	CASSSSPETQYF	TGTGCCAGCAGCTCTAGCCCAGAGACCCAGTACTTC
.	TRBJ2-1	.	TRBV29-1	CSVDPGRIGFF	TGCAGCGTAGATCCCGGGAGAATCGGGTTCTTC
.	TRBJ2-1	.	TRBV14	CASSQMSGGLDDNEQFF	TGTGCCAGCAGCCAAATGAGTGGGGGACTCGACGACAATGAGCAGTTCTTC
.	TRBJ2-7	TRBD2	TRBV28	CASTPGLAGGTSSYEQYF	TGTGCCAGCACCCCGGGACTAGCGGGAGGCACAAGCTCCTACGAGCAGTACTTC
.	TRBJ2-7	TRBD2	TRBV10-3	CAISVSGLAGDSEQYF	TGTGCCATCAGTGTAAGTGGGCTAGCGGGAGATAGCGAGCAGTACTTC
once	TRBJ2-5	TRBD1	TRBV9	CASSTLGQGWETQYF	TGTGCCAGCAGCACCCTCGGACAGGGTTGGGAGACCCAGTACTTC
.	TRBJ1-2	TRBD1	TRBV10-3	CAISPTGGKQGDLGYTF	TGTGCCATCAGCCCAACGGGGGGCAAACAGGGGGATCTTGGCTACACCTTC
.	TRBJ2-7	TRBD1	TRBV6-5	CASSPGQGTTYEQYF	TGTGCCAGCAGTCCCGGACAGGGGACAACCTACGAGCAGTACTTC
.	TRBJ1-5	.	TRBV5-6	CASSLEGGQPQHF	TGTGCCAGCAGCTTGGAGGGAGGTCAGCCCCAGCATTTT
.	TRBJ1-1	.	TRBV6-5	CASSLNMNTEAFF	TGTGCCAGCAGTTTAAACATGAACACTGAAGCTTTCTTT
.	TRBJ2-7	TRBD2	TRBV6-5	CASSRGTRGIYEQYF	TGTGCCAGCAGTCGAGGGACTAGAGGAATCTACGAGCAGTACTTC
.	TRBJ1-5	TRBD1	TRBV19	CASSTGGEQPQHF	TGTGCCAGTTCCACAGGGGGCGAACAGCCCCAGCATTTT
.	TRBJ2-1	TRBD2	TRBV7-3	CASSPQGLADNEQFF	TGTGCCAGCAGCCCCCAGGGACTAGCGGACAATGAGCAGTTCTTC
.	TRBJ2-1	.	TRBV6-4	CASSDVPGISSYNEQFF	TGTGCCAGCAGTGACGTCCCAGGGATTAGCTCCTACAATGAGCAGTTCTTC
.	TRBJ1-2	.	TRBV11-2	CASSLGAGANYGYTF	TGTGCCAGCAGCTTAGGGGCAGGGGCGAACTATGGCTACACCTTC
.	TRBJ2-5	TRBD1	TRBV5-1	CASSWGEGAGETQYF	TGCGCCAGCAGCTGGGGAGAGGGGGCAGGGGAGACCCAGTACTTC
.	TRBJ2-2	.	TRBV6-4	CASSDLVAGGELFF	TGTGCCAGCAGTGACCTGGTGGCAGGCGGGGAGCTGTTTTTT
.	TRBJ2-1	TRBD2	TRBV4-2	CASSRASPTSGRTYNEQFF	TGTGCCAGCAGCCGCGCGAGTCCGACTAGCGGGAGGACCTACAATGAGCAGTTCTTC
.	TRBJ1-5	.	TRBV19	CAPDRTSYSNQPQHF	TGTGCCCCCGACCGGACATCATATAGCAATCAGCCCCAGCATTTT
.	TRBJ1-1	TRBD1	TRBV6-5	CASRGTVNTEAFF	TGTGCCAGCAGGGGGACAGTGAACACTGAAGCTTTCTTT
.	TRBJ2-7	.	TRBV19	CASSPGYSYEQYF	TGTGCCAGTAGCCCAGGGTACTCCTACGAGCAGTACTTC
.	TRBJ2-3	.	TRBV18	CASSAGIPTDTQYF	TGTGCCAGCTCAGCGGGCATTCCCACAGATACGCAGTATTTT
.	TRBJ2-4	TRBD2	TRBV7-2	CASSLVGDYASIQYF	TGTGCCAGCAGCTTAGTGGGGGACTACGCGAGCATTCAGTACTTC
.	TRBJ1-4	TRBD1	TRBV5-1	CASSSDRERKLFF	TGCGCCAGCAGCTCGGACAGGGAAAGAAAACTGTTTTTT
.	TRBJ2-1	TRBD2	TRBV5-1	CASSPGLAGYNEQFF	TGCGCCAGCAGCCCCGGACTAGCGGGATACAATGAGCAGTTCTTC
.	TRBJ2-7	TRBD1	TRBV6-5	CAAHAVRDSEQYF	TGTGCCGCACACGCCGTCCGGGACAGCGAGCAGTACTTC
.	TRBJ2-1	.	TRBV6-6	CASSRTVSPGRNEQFF	TGTGCCAGCAGTCGAACCGTCAGTCCAGGGAGGAATGAGCAGTTCTTC
.	TRBJ2-7	.	TRBV19	CASSIDSGEQYF	TGTGCCAGTAGTATAGATTCGGGGGAGCAGTACTTC
.	TRBJ2-3	TRBD1	TRBV9	CASTQTGRTDTQYF	TGTGCCAGCACCCAGACAGGGCGAACAGATACGCAGTATTTT
.	TRBJ2-1	.	TRBV5-1	CASSLGPPGEQFF	TGCGCCAGCAGCCTCGGACCTCCGGGGGAGCAGTTCTTC
.	TRBJ2-7	.	TRBV11-2	CASSLVRDSTQKTYEQYF	TGTGCCAGCAGCTTAGTCCGGGACTCGACGCAAAAAACCTACGAGCAGTACTTC
.	TRBJ2-3	.	TRBV5-1	CASSLGHPSTDTQYF	TGCGCCAGCAGCTTGGGACACCCTAGCACAGATACGCAGTATTTT
once	TRBJ1-2	TRBD1	TRBV4-3	CASSQDPQGAGYGYTF	TGCGCCAGCAGCCAAGACCCCCAGGGGGCGGGCTATGGCTACACCTTC
.	TRBJ2-3	.	TRBV19	CASREQLSTDTQYF	TGTGCCAGTAGGGAACAGTTGAGCACAGATACGCAGTATTTT
.	TRBJ1-6	TRBD1	TRBV5-1	CASSLWEGGDNSPLHF	TGCGCCAGCAGCTTATGGGAAGGGGGCGATAATTCACCCCTCCACTTT
once	TRBJ2-5	TRBD1	TRBV5-4	CASSFGTGLETQYF	TGTGCCAGCAGCTTTGGGACAGGGTTAGAGACCCAGTACTTC
.	TRBJ2-1	.	TRBV6-5	CASSYRREWGNEQFF	TGTGCCAGCAGTTACAGGAGGGAGTGGGGCAATGAGCAGTTCTTC
.	TRBJ1-1	.	TRBV6-5	CASSTRTGEAFF	TGTGCCAGCAGTACCCGTACGGGTGAAGCTTTCTTT
.	TRBJ1-5	TRBD1	TRBV11-2	CASSTGGNQPQHF	TGTGCCAGCAGCACAGGGGGAAATCAGCCCCAGCATTTT
.	TRBJ1-3	.	TRBV7-9	CASSLVQGRRTGNTIYF	TGTGCCAGCAGCTTAGTTCAGGGGAGAAGAACTGGAAACACCATATATTTT
.	TRBJ2-1	TRBD2	TRBV25-1	CASSRGLAGDNEQFF	TGTGCCAGCAGTCGTGGACTAGCGGGGGACAATGAGCAGTTCTTC
many	TRBJ1-1	TRBD1	TRBV6-5	CASRDRQNTEAFF	TGTGCCAGTCGGGACAGGCAGAACACTGAAGCTTTCTTT
.	TRBJ1-4	TRBD1	TRBV9	CASSGGTDGKLFF	TGTGCCAGCAGCGGGGGGACAGATGGAAAACTGTTTTTT
.	TRBJ1-2	.	TRBV28	CASISGSLYGYTF	TGTGCCAGCATATCAGGTTCTCTCTATGGCTACACCTTC
.	TRBJ1-1	.	TRBV12-5	CASGLGQTTEAFF	TGTGCTAGTGGTTTGGGACAGACCACTGAAGCTTTCTTT
.	TRBJ1-1	.	TRBV14	CASSQAFRSEAFF	TGTGCCAGCAGCCAAGCTTTCAGGTCTGAAGCTTTCTTT
once	TRBJ2-3	TRBD1	TRBV7-9	CASSLEQGTTDTQYF	TGTGCCAGCAGCTTAGAACAGGGGACAACAGATACGCAGTATTTT
.	TRBJ2-7	TRBD2	TRBV28	CAISRPSGVYEQYF	TGTGCCATCAGTCGGCCTAGCGGGGTCTACGAGCAGTACTTC
.	TRBJ1-5	.	TRBV5-6	CASSLGDQPQHF	TGTGCCAGCAGCCTTGGAGATCAGCCCCAGCATTTT
once	TRBJ1-1	.	TRBV7-9	CASSLEVEVGNTEAFF	TGTGCCAGCAGCTTAGAGGTGGAGGTAGGGAACACTGAAGCTTTCTTT
.	TRBJ2-2	TRBD2	TRBV5-1	CASSLLAGQGGGELFF	TGCGCCAGCAGCCTACTAGCGGGCCAAGGGGGCGGGGAGCTGTTTTTT